The clone carrying this TCR beta chain was recorded a few times. Its antigen is as yet unknown. Preparation of the TCRbeta library used unique molecular identifiers. Using its own MiXCR run on the PCR reads, TCRdb lists one record per CDR3 protein. The table lists some 460,000 distinct CDR3 sequences, about 17% of them singletons. The data derive from a study of T-cell reconstitution after alpha-beta-depleted transplantation in children. Broader study findings: T-cell counts and diversity at one year post-transplant came mainly from newly produced T cells.

The germline V and J ends were trimmed by 3 bases and 2 bases, with 5 bases remaining between them. The germline gives CDR1 SGHAT, CDR2 FQNNGV. The CDR3 has 12 amino acids. The TCR was taken from a boy under two years old who had a stem cell transplant for Wiskott-Aldrich syndrome, so the T cells may come from the graft donor. The chain has TRBV11-2 and TRBJ2-7; D ambiguous. The material sequenced was PBMCs, mostly from graft donor cells, taken 360 days after TCRalphabeta/CD19-depleted stem cell transplant. CDR3 region: CASSFTTYEQYF. Written as DNA, the CDR3 is TGTGCCAGCAGCTTTACAACCTACGAGCAGTACTTC.